This TCR beta chain was identified during a study of cytomegalovirus exposure and HLA in healthy donors. Overall study: A prior analysis found about 120 million unique TCR beta sequences from some 190 million T cells.

60 Vbeta and 13 Jbeta primers were used in PCR. Repertoires were generated with immunoSEQ multiplex PCR, while TCRdb's copy carries only in-frame clones and drops some. The sample contains around 140,000 clones, 55% to 75% of which appear only once. The germline V gene encodes CDR1 MNHEY and CDR2 SVGAGI. The CDR3 runs to 15 residues. V lost 2 bases, J lost 5 bases, and 8 bases stayed unmatched. This clonotype was sampled from a man aged 50 or older in good health and CMV-seropositive. The chain couples TRBV6-5 to TRBJ2-7; TRBD1 aligns across 8 bases. Sequencing was carried out using PBMCs. CDR3 DNA sequence: TGTGCCAGCAGTTACGACAGGGGTTCAAGGAACGAGCAGTACTTC. The encoded protein is CASSYDRGSRNEQYF.